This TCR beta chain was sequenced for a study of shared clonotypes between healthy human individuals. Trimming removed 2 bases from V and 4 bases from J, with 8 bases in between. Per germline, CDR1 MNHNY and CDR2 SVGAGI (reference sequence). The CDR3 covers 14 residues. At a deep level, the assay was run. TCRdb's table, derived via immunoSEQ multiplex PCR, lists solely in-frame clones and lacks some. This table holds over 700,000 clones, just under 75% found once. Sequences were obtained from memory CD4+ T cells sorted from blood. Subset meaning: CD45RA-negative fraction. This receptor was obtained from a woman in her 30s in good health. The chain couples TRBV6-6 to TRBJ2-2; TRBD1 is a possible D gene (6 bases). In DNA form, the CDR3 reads TGTGCCAGCAGTTACGGGGGCCTCACCGGGGAGCTGTTTTTT. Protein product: CASSYGGLTGELFF.